This T cell receptor beta chain appears in the sequencing data of a study of persistence of HIV-infected CD4 T cells. This nonspecific control used anti-CD3/anti-CD28 bead stimulation of CD4+ T cells. CD4+ T cells upregulating both CD40 ligand and CD69 were sorted as responding cells. Donors had CD4+ T cell counts above 400 cells/uL and were CMV-seropositive. Stimulated PBMCs had first been depleted of CD8+ T cells. CD8-depleted PBMCs were stimulated about 20 hours with anti-CD28/CD49d costimulation, CD40-blocking antibody and enfuvirtide. Sequencing used immunoSEQ version 4 in survey mode. Assay used: immunoSEQ multiplex PCR; TCRdb lists only in-frame clones, some missing. The profile covers more than 35,000 clones, with over 80% appearing a single time and 1.3% taken by the ten largest. Study-wide results and caveats: CMV- and Gag-responding cells had lower TCRbeta richness than CD3/CD28-responding cells.

This CDR3 comprises 13 residues. Trimming removed 4 bases from V and 7 bases from J; junction bases left unmatched: 6. In germline, CDR1 is GTSNPN, CDR2 SVGIG (reference sequence). Regarding this clone: Its antigen is unknown.

Sequencing used CD4+ T cells sorted from PBMCs after roughly 19-hour stimulation, obtained from a patient who received antiretroviral therapy. The TCR sequence derives from an adult man with HIV who was CMV-seropositive. The chain recombines TRBV30 with TRBJ2-2; 7 bases map to TRBD2. CDR3 in DNA: TGTGCCTGGAAGGGACTACAATTCGGGGAGCTGTTTTTT. This encodes CAWKGLQFGELFF.